This T cell receptor beta chain was profiled in a study of PD-1 blockade in classical Hodgkin lymphoma. Per the germline V gene, CDR1 is LGHNA and CDR2 is YSLEER. The V segment lost 3 bases and the J segment 6 bases; nucleotides outside the gene matches: 7. The CDR3 has 17 amino acids. Findings and caveats of the study: Why repertoires differed is undefined; disease activity or prior therapy possibly contributed. Reported findings placed baseline TCR diversity lower in newly diagnosed patients (compared with healthy donors).

The time point denotes: newly diagnosed, previously untreated cHL patient sample. Magnetic negative selection of thawed PBMCs was the method by which CD4+ T cells were purified. Comments on this clone: As yet, its antigen is unknown.

Here immunoSEQ multiplex PCR was the method, and the copy in TCRdb shows in-frame clones only, minus some. The repertoire holds around 16,000 clones, with 85% to 90% as singletons. This rearrangement joins TRBV4-3 to TRBJ2-1, with 14 bases identical to TRBD2. The sequence came from a human donor with classical Hodgkin lymphoma. The specimen was CD4+ T cells from blood. DNA for the CDR3: TGCGCCAGCAGCCAGGGACTAGCGGGAGTCCGCGTCAATGAGCAGTTCTTC. This sequence encodes CASSQGLAGVRVNEQFF.